The clone carrying this T cell receptor (beta chain) was counted at least ten times. TCR beta libraries were built with iRepertoire HTBI primers and Arm-PCR of CDR3 regions. MiXCR was run by TCRdb on the multiplex PCR reads, yielding one entry per CDR3 protein. There are approximately 470,000 distinct CDR3 sequences in the sample; about 17% occur only once, and 12% lies in the top ten. This sample was taken from a study of regulatory T cells in long-lasting Graves disease. This CDR3 is built from 15 residues. Germline V gene lookup returns CDR1 MNHNS and CDR2 SASEGT. With 3 bases clipped from V and 2 bases from J, the junction kept 7 bases outside the gene matches. Time point meaning: newly diagnosed GD, antithyroid drugs for less than 3 months. TCR sequences were obtained from RNA taken from PBMCs. This sample also belongs to another study, concerning T cells in Graves' hyperthyroidism and ophthalmopathy.

Sequenced here: peripheral blood mononuclear cells (PBMCs), sampled at new diagnosis, from a patient treated with antithyroid drugs. The rearrangement uses TRBV6-1 and TRBJ2-7, with 7 bases matching TRBD2. This TCR came from a man aged 40-49 years with Graves disease. The CDR3: CASSDRGDSTYEQYF. Here the CDR3 DNA reads TGTGCCAGCAGTGATCGGGGGGATAGTACCTACGAGCAGTACTTC.